Here is one T cell receptor beta chain with its context. Its antigen remains unknown. TCR beta sequencing covered blood CD8+ and CD4+ T cells. CD8+ and CD4+ T cells were negatively isolated; TEMRA cells were FACS-enriched. The CDR3 is made up of 15 amino acids. The V and J ends lost 2 bases and 0 bases respectively, with 12 bases between them. CDR1 is SGHRS, CDR2 YFSETQ, per germline. This record comes from a study of CD8 T cells in Susac syndrome. Study-level points and caveats: As the study acknowledged, the number of individuals who were part of its TCR sequencing and HLA analysis was relatively small.

Reverse transcription used about 0.45 to 1 ug RNA and random hexamers. The method of amplification for TCR beta CDR3 was immunoSEQ multiplex PCR, covering 54 Vbeta and 13 Jbeta. MiXCR, run by TCRdb on the immunoSEQ multiplex PCR reads, gives a single entry per CDR3 protein. The repertoire holds fewer than 250,000 distinct CDR3 sequences, approximately 93% seen once, with around 0.1% in the top ten. The source of this sequence is a human donor in good health. Specimen: CD4+ T cells from PBMCs. The chain employs TRBV5-1 and TRBJ2-7, with D tentatively TRBD1 or TRBD2 (5 bases each). CDR3 in amino acids: CASSFGTKFSYEQYF. The CDR3 bases are TGCGCCAGCAGCTTTGGGACGAAGTTCTCCTACGAGCAGTACTTC.